The 15 T cell receptor beta chains reported below all come from one sample, sequenced in a study of blood T cell repertoires in COVID-19. This table comes from immunoSEQ multiplex PCR, and its TCRdb copy is limited to in-frame clones, with some not included. This table has about 74,000 clones, 90% appearing once. The material sequenced was peripheral blood. The receptors derive from a woman in her 50s in a cohort sampled during active COVID-19.

The gene calls are TRBV10-2 and TRBJ1-3; D is unresolved. Germline assignment: CDR1 WSHSY and CDR2 SAAADI. This CDR3 has 13 amino acids. V lost 3 bases and J 0 bases, leaving 3 bases between the germline ends. The CDR3 here is CASSDGSGNTIYF. Here the CDR3 DNA reads TGCGCCAGCAGTGACGGCTCTGGAAACACCATATATTTT.

This sequence joins TRBV27 and TRBJ2-7, with D possibly being TRBD1 (5 bases). The germline CDR1 and CDR2 sequences are MNHEY and SMNVEV (reference sequence). The length of the CDR3 is 13 residues. The V and J ends lost 4 bases and 3 bases respectively, with 10 bases between them. The CDR3 reads CASSWGASYEQYF. The CDR3 nucleotides read TGTGCCAGCAGTTGGGGCGCCAGCTACGAGCAGTACTTC.

The rearrangement uses TRBV6-5 and TRBJ1-6; D is ambiguous. The length of the CDR3 is 13 residues. Trimming took off 8 bases at V and 7 bases at J, with 12 bases between the two ends. Per the germline V gene, CDR1 is MNHEY and CDR2 is SVGAGI. CDR3 DNA: TGTGCCAGCCGAAGCGGTTCCAATTCACCCCTCCACTTT. It specifies CASRSGSNSPLHF.

The chain carries TRBV29-1 and TRBJ1-1; the D is unclear. V was clipped by 1 base and J by 1 base, with 4 bases between them. The CDR3 is made up of 12 amino acids. Germline CDR1 is SQVTM and CDR2 is ANQGSEA. This CDR3 reads CSVEGQNTEAFF. Written as DNA, the CDR3 is TGCAGCGTTGAAGGGCAGAACACTGAAGCTTTCTTT.

The chain combines TRBV12-3 or TRBV12-4 with TRBJ1-2, with D uncertain. The CDR3 is 13 residues long. V gave up 6 bases and J gave up 0 bases, with 8 bases separating them. The CDR3 region is CASSPGPNYGYTF. For the CDR3, the DNA is TGTGCCAGCAGCCCTGGCCCTAACTATGGCTACACCTTC.

The chain carries TRBV4-1 and TRBJ1-4; D is perhaps TRBD1 (6 bases). With 3 bases removed from V and 4 bases from J, the gap between germline ends came to 18 bases. Germline V gives CDR1 MGHRA, CDR2 YSYEKL. The CDR3 sequence is 17 residues long. The CDR3 is CASSQSGQQGNNEKLFF. In DNA form, the CDR3 reads TGCGCCAGCAGCCAGAGTGGGCAACAGGGAAATAATGAAAAACTGTTTTTT.

The gene calls are TRBV6-5 and TRBJ1-2, with D uncertain. Trimming pared 0 bases from V and 3 bases from J, leaving 8 bases between. Germline V lookup: CDR1 MNHEY, CDR2 SVGAGI. This CDR3 comprises 14 residues. The CDR3 nucleotides read TGTGCCAGCAGTTACTCGCAACTCGACTATGGCTACACCTTC. Its translation: CASSYSQLDYGYTF.

The chain links TRBV9 to TRBJ2-1; D possibly corresponds to TRBD2 (7 bases). The CDR3 runs to 16 residues. With 4 bases removed from V and 0 bases from J, the gap between germline ends came to 14 bases. The germline V gene encodes CDR1 SGDLS and CDR2 YYNGEE. CDR3 protein: CASSQGTTISYNEQFF. The CDR3 coding sequence is TGTGCCAGCAGCCAGGGGACTACCATCTCCTACAATGAGCAGTTCTTC.

The chain is built from TRBV21-1 and TRBJ2-1; the table's D call, TRBD1, was not checked against the DNA. TRBV21-1 corresponds to a pseudogene. There are 19 residues in the CDR3. CDR3 in amino acids: CASSKEGFEDRGIYNEQFF. The CDR3 DNA follows: TGTGCCAGCAGCAAAGAGGGGTTTGAGGACAGAGGAATATACAATGAGCAGTTCTTC.

The rearrangement links TRBV5-4 to TRBJ1-2; tentative D call: TRBD1 (5 bases). Germline lookup yields CDR1 SGHNT and CDR2 YYREEE (reference sequence). The V end lost 0 bases, the J end lost 8 bases, and 14 bases lay between the germline ends. CDR3 length: 14 amino acids. CDR3 sequence (DNA): TGTGCCAGCAGCTTGGATGCAGGGCCAGGGGGCTACACCTTC. As protein: CASSLDAGPGGYTF.

The gene calls are TRBV6-2 or TRBV6-3 and TRBJ2-1, with 7 bases identical to TRBD2. In germline, CDR1 is MNHEY, CDR2 SVGEGT. V shed 4 bases and J 0 bases; nucleotides not matched to a gene: 3. CDR3 size: 15 residues. CDR3 bases: TGTGCCAGCAGTTGGCGGGAGAGCTCCTACAATGAGCAGTTCTTC. Residues: CASSWRESSYNEQFF.

The chain recombines TRBV6-5 with TRBJ2-2; unclear D gene. Germline CDR1 and CDR2: MNHEY and SVGAGI. CDR3 length: 12 amino acids. V was trimmed by 9 bases and J by 0 bases, leaving 5 bases between them. CDR3 residues: CASRPNTGELFF. DNA of the CDR3: TGTGCCAGTCGTCCGAACACCGGGGAGCTGTTTTTT.

V and J are TRBV6-2 or TRBV6-3 and TRBJ2-1; tentatively, D is TRBD1 (6 bases). This CDR3 spans 16 amino acids. Trimming left V 5 bases short and J 5 bases short, with 19 bases between. CDR1 is MNHEY and CDR2 is SVGEGT in the germline V gene. CDR3 loop: CASSRHTTGWDNEQFF. The CDR3 DNA follows: TGTGCCAGCAGTCGGCACACCACAGGGTGGGACAATGAGCAGTTCTTC.

This clone was observed once. This chain links TRBV27 with TRBJ1-6; 7 bases are shared with TRBD1. The length of the CDR3 is 17 residues. J was trimmed by 6 bases and V by 3 bases; bases with no gene match: 11. Looked up from germline, CDR1 is MNHEY and CDR2 is SMNVEV (reference sequence). The DNA of the CDR3 is TGTGCCAGCAGTTTGACGCGACGAGGGACAGTTAATTCACCCCTCCACTTT. Its translation is CASSLTRRGTVNSPLHF.

The chain recombines TRBV5-4 with TRBJ2-7; the D gene is possibly TRBD2 (6 bases). CDR3 length: 14 amino acids. Looked up from germline, CDR1 is SGHNT and CDR2 is YYREEE (reference sequence). V dropped 3 bases and J dropped 2 bases, with 12 bases sitting between them. CDR3 in DNA: TGTGCCAGCAGCTCCCCACCGGGGGCCTACGAGCAGTACTTC. As protein: CASSSPPGAYEQYF.